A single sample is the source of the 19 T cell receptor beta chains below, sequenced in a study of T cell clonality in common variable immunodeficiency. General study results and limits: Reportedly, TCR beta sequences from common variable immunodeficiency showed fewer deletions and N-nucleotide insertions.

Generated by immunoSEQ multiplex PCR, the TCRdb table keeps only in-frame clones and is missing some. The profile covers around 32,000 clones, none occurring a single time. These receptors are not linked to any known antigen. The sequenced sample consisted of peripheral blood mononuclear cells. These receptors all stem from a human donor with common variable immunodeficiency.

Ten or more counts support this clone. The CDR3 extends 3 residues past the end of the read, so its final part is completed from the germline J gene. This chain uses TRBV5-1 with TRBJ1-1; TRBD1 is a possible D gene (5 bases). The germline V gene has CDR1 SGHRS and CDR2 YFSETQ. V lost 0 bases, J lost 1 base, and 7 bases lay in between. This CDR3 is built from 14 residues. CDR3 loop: CASSLEGRNTEAFF. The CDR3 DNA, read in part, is TGCGCCAGCAGCTTGGAGGGGAGGAACACTGAA.

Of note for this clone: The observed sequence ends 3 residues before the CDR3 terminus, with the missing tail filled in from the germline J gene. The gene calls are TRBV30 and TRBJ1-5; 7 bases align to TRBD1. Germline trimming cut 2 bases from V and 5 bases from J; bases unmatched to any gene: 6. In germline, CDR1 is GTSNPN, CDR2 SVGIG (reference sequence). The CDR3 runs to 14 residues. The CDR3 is CAWSLSTGHQPQHF. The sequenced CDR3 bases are TGTGCCTGGAGTCTCTCGACAGGGCATCAGCCC.

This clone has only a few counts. The DNA read from the CDR3 is TGTGCCAGCAGCCACAGGGGAAGGATGAACACTGAA. Protein: CASSHRGRMNTE. The complete CDR3 reads CASSHRGRMNTEAFF. The chain is built from TRBV7-9 and TRBJ1-1; 7 nucleotides agree with TRBD1. From the germline J gene comes the end of the CDR3, since the read stops 3 residues before it. J lost 0 bases, V lost 5 bases, and 6 bases had no gene match. The CDR3 length is 15 residues. The germline gives CDR1 SEHNR, CDR2 FQNEAQ (reference sequence).

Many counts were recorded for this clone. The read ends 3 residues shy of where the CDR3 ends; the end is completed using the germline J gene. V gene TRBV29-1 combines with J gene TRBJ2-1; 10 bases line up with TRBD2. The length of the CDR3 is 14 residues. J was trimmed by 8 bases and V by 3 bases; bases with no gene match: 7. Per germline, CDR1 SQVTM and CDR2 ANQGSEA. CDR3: CSVEPGTSVDEQFF. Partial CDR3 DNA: TGCAGCGTTGAGCCCGGGACTAGCGTCGATGAG.

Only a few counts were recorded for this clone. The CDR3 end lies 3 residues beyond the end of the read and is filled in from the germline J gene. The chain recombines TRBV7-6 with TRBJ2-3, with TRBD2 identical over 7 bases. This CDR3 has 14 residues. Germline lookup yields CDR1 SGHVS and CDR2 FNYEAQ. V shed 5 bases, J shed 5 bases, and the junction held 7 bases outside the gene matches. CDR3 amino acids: CASSIGGRGDTQYF. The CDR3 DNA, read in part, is TGTGCCAGCAGCATTGGCGGGAGAGGAGATACG.

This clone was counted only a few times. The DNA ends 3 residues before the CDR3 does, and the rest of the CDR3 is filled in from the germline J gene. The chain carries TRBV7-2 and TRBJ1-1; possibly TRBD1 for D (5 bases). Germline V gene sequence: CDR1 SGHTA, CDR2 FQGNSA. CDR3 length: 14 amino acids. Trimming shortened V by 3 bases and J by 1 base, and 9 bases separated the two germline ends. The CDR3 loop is CASSLVQGNTEAFF. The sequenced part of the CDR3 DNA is TGTGCCAGCAGCTTGGTTCAGGGGAACACTGAA.

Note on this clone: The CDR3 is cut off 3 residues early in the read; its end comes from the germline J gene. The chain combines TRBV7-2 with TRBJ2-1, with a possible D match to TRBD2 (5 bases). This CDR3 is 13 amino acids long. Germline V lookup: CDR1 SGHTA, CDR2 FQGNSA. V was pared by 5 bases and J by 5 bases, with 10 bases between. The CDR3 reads CASSPLLDNEQFF. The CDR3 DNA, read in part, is TGTGCCAGCAGCCCATTACTAGACAATGAG.

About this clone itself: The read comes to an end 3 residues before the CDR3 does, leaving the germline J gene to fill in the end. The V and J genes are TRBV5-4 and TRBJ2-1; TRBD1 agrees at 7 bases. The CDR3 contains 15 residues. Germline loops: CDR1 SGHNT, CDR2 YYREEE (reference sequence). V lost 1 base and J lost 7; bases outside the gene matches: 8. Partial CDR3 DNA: TGTGCCAGCAGCTTGACAGGGGTGGGATTGAATGAG. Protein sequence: CASSLTGVGLNE. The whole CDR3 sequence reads CASSLTGVGLNEQFF.

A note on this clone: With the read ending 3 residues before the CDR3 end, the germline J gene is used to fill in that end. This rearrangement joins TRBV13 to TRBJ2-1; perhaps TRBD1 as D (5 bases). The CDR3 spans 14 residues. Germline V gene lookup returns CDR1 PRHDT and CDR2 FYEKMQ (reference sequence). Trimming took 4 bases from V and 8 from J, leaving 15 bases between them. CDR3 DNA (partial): TGTGCCAGCAGCTCCAAGTCGACAGTTGATGAG. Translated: CASSSKSTVDE. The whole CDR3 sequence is CASSSKSTVDEQFF.

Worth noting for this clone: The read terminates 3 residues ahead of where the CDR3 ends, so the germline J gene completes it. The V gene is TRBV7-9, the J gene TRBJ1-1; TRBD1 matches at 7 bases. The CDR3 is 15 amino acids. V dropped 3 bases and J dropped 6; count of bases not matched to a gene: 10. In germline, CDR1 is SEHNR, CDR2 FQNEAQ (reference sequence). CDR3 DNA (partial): TGTGCCAGCAGCTTCCTAGACAGGGTGGCGGCTGAA. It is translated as CASSFLDRVAAE. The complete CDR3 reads CASSFLDRVAAEAFF.

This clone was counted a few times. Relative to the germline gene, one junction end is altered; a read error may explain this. CDR3 DNA, as far as it was read: TGTTCCAGCAGCACTTCTAATTCACCC. Amino acids: CSSSTSNSP. The entire CDR3 sequence reads CSSSTSNSPLHF. V gene TRBV7-9 combines with J gene TRBJ1-6; D ambiguous. The observed sequence ends 3 residues before the CDR3 terminus, with the missing tail filled in from the germline J gene. Germline lookup yields CDR1 SEHNR and CDR2 FQNEAQ (reference sequence). This CDR3 region has 12 residues.

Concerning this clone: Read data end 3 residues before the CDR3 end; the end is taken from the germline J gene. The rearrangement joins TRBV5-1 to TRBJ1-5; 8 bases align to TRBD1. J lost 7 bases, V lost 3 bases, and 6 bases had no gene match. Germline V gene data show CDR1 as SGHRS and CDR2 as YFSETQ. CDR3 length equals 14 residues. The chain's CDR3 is CASSSAGTGQPQHF. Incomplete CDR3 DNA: TGCGCCAGCAGCTCCGCCGGGACAGGACAGCCC.

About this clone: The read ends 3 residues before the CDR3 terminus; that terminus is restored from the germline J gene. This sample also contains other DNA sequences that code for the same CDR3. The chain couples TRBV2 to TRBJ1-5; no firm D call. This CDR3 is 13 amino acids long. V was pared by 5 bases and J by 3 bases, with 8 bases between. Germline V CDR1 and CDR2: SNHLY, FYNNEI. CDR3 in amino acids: CASSRLLNQPQHF. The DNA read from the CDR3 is TGTGCCAGCAGTCGACTTCTCAATCAGCCC.

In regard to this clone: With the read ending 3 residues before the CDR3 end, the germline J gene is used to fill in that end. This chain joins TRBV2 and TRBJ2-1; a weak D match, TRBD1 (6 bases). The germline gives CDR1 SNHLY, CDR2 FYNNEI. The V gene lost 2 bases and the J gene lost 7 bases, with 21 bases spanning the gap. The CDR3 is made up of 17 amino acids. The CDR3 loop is CASSELNLRGGRNEQFF. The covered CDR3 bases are TGTGCCAGCAGTGAACTAAATCTCAGGGGCGGAAGAAATGAG.

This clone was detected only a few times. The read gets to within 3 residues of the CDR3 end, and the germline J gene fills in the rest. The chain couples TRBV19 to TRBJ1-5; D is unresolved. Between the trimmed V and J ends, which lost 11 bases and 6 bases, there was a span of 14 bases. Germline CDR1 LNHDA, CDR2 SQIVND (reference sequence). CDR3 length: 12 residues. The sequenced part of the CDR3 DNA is TGTGCCTCGAGGTCCCTAGGTCAGCCC. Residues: CASRSLGQP. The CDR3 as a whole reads CASRSLGQPQHF.

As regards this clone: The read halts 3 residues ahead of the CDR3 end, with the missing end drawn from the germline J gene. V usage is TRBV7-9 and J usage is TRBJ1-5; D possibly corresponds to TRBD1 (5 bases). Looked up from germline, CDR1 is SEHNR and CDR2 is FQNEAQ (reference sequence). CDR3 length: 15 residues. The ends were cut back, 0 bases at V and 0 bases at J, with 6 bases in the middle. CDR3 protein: CASSLADSSNQPQHF. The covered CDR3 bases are TGTGCCAGCAGCTTAGCCGACAGTAGCAATCAGCCC.

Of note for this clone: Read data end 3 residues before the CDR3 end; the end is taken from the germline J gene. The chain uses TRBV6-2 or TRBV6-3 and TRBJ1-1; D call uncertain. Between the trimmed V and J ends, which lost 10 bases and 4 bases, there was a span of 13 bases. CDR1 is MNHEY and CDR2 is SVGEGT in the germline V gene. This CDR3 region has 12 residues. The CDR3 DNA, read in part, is TGTGCCACGGTCCGAGCGCGCACTGAA. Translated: CATVRARTE. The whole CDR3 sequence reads CATVRARTEAFF.

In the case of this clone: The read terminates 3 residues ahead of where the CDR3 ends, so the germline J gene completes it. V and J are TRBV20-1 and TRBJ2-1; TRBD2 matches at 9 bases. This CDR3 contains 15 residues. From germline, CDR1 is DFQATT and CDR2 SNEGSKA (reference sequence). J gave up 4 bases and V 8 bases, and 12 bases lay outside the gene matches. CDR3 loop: CSTSGGQDLYNEQFF. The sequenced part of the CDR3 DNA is TGCAGTACGAGCGGGGGGCAAGACCTATACAATGAG.

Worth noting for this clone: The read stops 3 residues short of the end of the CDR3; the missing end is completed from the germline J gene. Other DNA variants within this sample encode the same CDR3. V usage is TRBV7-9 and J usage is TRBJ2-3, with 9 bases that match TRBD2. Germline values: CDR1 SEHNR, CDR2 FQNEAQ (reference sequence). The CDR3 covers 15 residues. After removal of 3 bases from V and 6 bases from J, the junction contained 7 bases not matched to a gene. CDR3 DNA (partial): TGTGCCAGCAGCTTGGGACTAGCTGAACGGGATACG. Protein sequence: CASSLGLAERDT. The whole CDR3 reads CASSLGLAERDTQYF.